The TCR beta chain described here comes from a study of metastatic and nonmetastatic thyroid tumors. Study outcomes and limitations: Benign nodules reportedly had significantly lower TCR beta diversity than malignant thyroid tumors in blood and tumor.

The V gene lost 7 bases and the J gene lost 5 bases, with 18 bases spanning the gap. Per the germline V gene, CDR1 is LNHDA and CDR2 is SQIVND (reference sequence). The CDR3 is 15 amino acids. This clone was detected ten times or more. As yet, its antigen is unknown. All patients were treatment-naive before thyroid surgery. In the original analysis: Researchers built a distant-metastasis classifier for papillary thyroid cancer that drew on CDR3 differences across clinicopathological groups. TCRdb ran MiXCR on the PCR reads. TCRdb's processing, not the study's, gives the V and J calls here. The sample carries around 24,000 clones, about an eighth recorded once.

The gene calls are TRBV19 and TRBJ1-5, with D unresolved. The clonotype comes from a female donor with papillary thyroid cancer or a benign thyroid nodule (not recorded which). Some clones in this sample may be carry-over from other donors' samples. Material: blood. The CDR3 here is CASTPGRNGDQPQHF. The CDR3 bases are TGTGCCAGTACCCCAGGACGAAATGGGGATCAGCCCCAGCATTTT. Together with reference TRBV19 and TRBJ1-5, the CDR3 gives the full variable domain: DGGITQSPKYLFRKEGQNVTLSCEQNLNHDAMYWYRQDPGQGLRLIYYSQIVNDFQKGDIAEGYSVSREKKESFPLTVTSAQKNPTAFYLCASTPGRNGDQPQHFGDGTRLSIL.